Here is one TCR beta chain with its context. What it binds is unknown. These data come from a study of OX40 agonist ivuxolimab in advanced cancers. Study overall: Patients with prior anti-PD-1, anti-PD-L1 or anti-CTLA-4 therapy were eligible; roughly 41% had some. There were three patients with partial responses, one having hepatocellular carcinoma and two cutaneous melanoma.

Clones were read by immunoSEQ multiplex PCR, and TCRdb kept only the in-frame ones, dropping some. Here the sample spans about 63,000 clones, 75% to 90% being singletons. Germline-derived CDR1 and CDR2 are LNHDA and SQIVND (reference sequence). The CDR3 spans 13 residues. With 9 bases removed from V and 5 bases from J, the gap between germline ends came to 13 bases. The study's findings and limits: CD8+ T cells were the subset that, on average, had more expanded clones than CD4+. The CD4+ and CD8+ T cells in the blood had expanded clonally by week 6 at 0.1 to 3.0 mg/kg.

The sample consisted of CD4+ or CD8+ T cells sorted from blood, taken in a trial of the OX40 agonist ivuxolimab. V is TRBV19 and J is TRBJ1-4; D call uncertain. This TCR came from an adult with an advanced solid tumor such as melanoma, head and neck, liver or kidney cancer. CDR3: CASSGRLNEKLFF. The CDR3 DNA sequence: TGTGCCAGCAGTGGACGGCTGAATGAAAAACTGTTTTTT.